These 18 T cell receptor beta chains originate from one sample sequenced in a study of human T cells and chemical hapten exposure. TCRdb used MiXCR to reprocess the 5' RACE reads, holding one entry per CDR3 protein. Here the sample spans 65,000 to 90,000 distinct CDR3 sequences, approximately 15% being singletons. The study extracted total RNA from unfractionated whole blood. The origin of the receptors is a female donor in good health.

The sample holds a few counts of this clonotype. CDR3: CSAFRGGPYNEQFF. The CDR3, as DNA: TGCAGTGCTTTTCGGGGTGGCCCGTACAATGAGCAGTTCTTC. The chain joins TRBV20-1 to TRBJ2-1; the D gene is possibly TRBD2 (5 bases). CDR1 is DFQATT, CDR2 SNEGSKA, per germline (reference sequence). The CDR3 contains 14 residues. The ends were cut back, 5 bases at V and 4 bases at J, with 15 bases in the middle.

On this clonotype: This could be a read error, since a much larger clone is one nucleotide away. The rearrangement links TRBV29-1 to TRBJ2-3; the match to TRBD2 covers 8 bases. CDR3 length equals 17 residues. Germline V CDR1 and CDR2: SQVTM, ANQGSEA. CDR3 amino acids: CSVRRTKTSARTDRQYF. The CDR3 DNA follows: TGCAGCGTAAGGCGAACCAAGACTAGCGCTCGCACAGATAGGCAGTATTTT.

This clonotype appeared a few times. This chain's CDR3 is CASSYGRGGSYNEQFF. CDR3 nucleotides: TGTGCCAGCAGTTACGGCAGGGGAGGGTCCTACAATGAGCAGTTCTTC. The gene calls are TRBV6-5 and TRBJ2-1; D possibly corresponds to TRBD2 (7 bases). Germline CDR1 reads MNHEY; CDR2 reads SVGAGI. The CDR3 spans 16 residues. The germline V and J ends were trimmed by 2 bases and 1 base, with 12 bases remaining between them.

The rearrangement links TRBV20-1 to TRBJ1-6; TRBD1 aligns across 8 bases. The J segment lost 5 bases and the V segment lost 0 bases, leaving 6 bases of the junction unmatched. Germline CDR1 and CDR2: DFQATT and SNEGSKA (reference sequence). The CDR3 consists of 16 residues. The CDR3 is CSARDIGQGDNSPLHF. The CDR3 bases are TGCAGTGCTAGAGATATAGGACAGGGAGATAATTCACCCCTCCACTTT.

This clonotype was seen at least ten times. The chain employs TRBV2 and TRBJ1-1; D ambiguous. Trimming pared 8 bases from V and 5 bases from J, leaving 12 bases between. CDR1 and CDR2 (germline): SNHLY, FYNNEI. CDR3 size: 12 residues. The CDR3 is CASQAWGTEAFF. The CDR3 coding sequence is TGTGCCAGCCAGGCCTGGGGTACTGAAGCTTTCTTT. The complete variable domain, with remaining parts taken from reference TRBV2 and TRBJ1-1, reads EPEVTQTPSHQVTQMGQEVILRCVPISNHLYFYWYRQILGQKVEFLVSFYNNEISEKSEIFDDQFSVERPDGSNFTLKIRSTKLEDSAMYFCASQAWGTEAFFGQGTRLTVV.

The chain links TRBV29-1 to TRBJ2-2, with D hard to call. From germline, CDR1 is SQVTM and CDR2 ANQGSEA. The CDR3 covers 12 residues. The V end was cut by 8 bases, the J end by 6 bases, with 13 bases between. Written as DNA, the CDR3 is TGCAGCCCTGGACGACTGGCCGGGGAGCTGTTTTTT. Its protein product is CSPGRLAGELFF.

The sample holds many counts of this clonotype. The gene calls are TRBV29-1 and TRBJ2-1; the D call may be TRBD1 or TRBD2 (6 bases each). With 1 base removed from V and 12 bases from J, the gap between germline ends came to 19 bases. In germline, CDR1 is SQVTM, CDR2 ANQGSEA. The CDR3 length is 14 residues. The CDR3 here is CSVEGRDTGGGQFF. DNA for the CDR3: TGCAGCGTTGAAGGCAGGGACACCGGAGGGGGGCAGTTCTTC.

The chain is built from TRBV29-1 and TRBJ1-1; the D is unclear. CDR1 is SQVTM, CDR2 ANQGSEA, per germline. V was shortened by 2 bases and J by 0 bases, with 10 bases between the two germline ends. This CDR3 has 14 amino acids. CDR3 loop: CSVEIGQLNTEAFF. In nucleotides, the CDR3 is TGCAGCGTTGAAATCGGGCAATTGAACACTGAAGCTTTCTTT.

This clonotype turned up a few times. The rearrangement links TRBV28 to TRBJ2-5; 14 bases are shared with TRBD2. This CDR3 is 15 amino acids long. Germline loops: CDR1 MDHEN, CDR2 SYDVKM. V lost 9 bases to trimming and J lost 0 bases; unmatched junction nucleotides: 3. This CDR3 is CASGLAGGDQETQYF. CDR3 DNA: TGTGCCAGTGGACTAGCGGGAGGCGACCAAGAGACCCAGTACTTC.

The chain has TRBV5-1 and TRBJ2-3; TRBD1 might be the D (6 bases). Germline V gene sequence: CDR1 SGHRS, CDR2 YFSETQ. The CDR3 length is 15 residues. V lost 4 bases and J lost 4, with 16 bases in between. In nucleotides, the CDR3 is TGCGCCAGCAGCGCCGGGACAAAAGTCCCAGATACGCAGTATTTT. Translating gives CASSAGTKVPDTQYF.

This clonotype was counted a few times. A much larger clone lies a single base off, so this may be a read error. The rearrangement joins TRBV6-6 to TRBJ2-3; 12 bases fit TRBD2. J gave up 3 bases and V 2 bases, and 0 bases lay outside the gene matches. This CDR3 region has 15 residues. Germline assignment: CDR1 MNHNY and CDR2 SVGAGI (reference sequence). CDR3 DNA sequence: TGTGCCAGCAGTTACCTAGCGGGAGGGACAGATACGCAGTATTTT. This encodes CASSYLAGGTDTQYF.

This clonotype has more than one count but fewer than ten. The rearrangement joins TRBV11-2 to TRBJ1-2, with D maybe TRBD1 (5 bases). The CDR3 totals 15 residues. Trimming pared 2 bases from V and 2 bases from J, leaving 12 bases between. Germline assignment: CDR1 SGHAT and CDR2 FQNNGV. CDR3 residues: CASSLTPTGNYGYTF. The CDR3, as DNA: TGTGCCAGCAGCTTAACCCCCACAGGCAACTATGGCTACACCTTC.

This clonotype showed up just a few times. The chain carries TRBV11-1 and TRBJ2-3, with 7 bases lining up with TRBD1. The germline V gene encodes CDR1 SGHAT and CDR2 FQDESV (reference sequence). The CDR3 is made up of 15 amino acids. Losses at the gene ends were 3 bases for V and 0 bases for J; bases not matched to a gene: 3. The CDR3 DNA follows: TGTGCCAGCAGCTTCCGACAGGGCAGCACAGATACGCAGTATTTT. This sequence encodes CASSFRQGSTDTQYF.

CDR3: CAWTRLTGTTNYGYTF. CDR3 sequence (DNA): TGTGCCTGGACGAGACTGACAGGGACCACCAACTATGGCTACACCTTC. V is TRBV30 and J is TRBJ1-2, with 7 positions matching TRBD1. V gave up 4 bases and J gave up 2 bases; unmatched junction bases: 13. CDR1 and CDR2 from the germline V gene are GTSNPN and SVGIG (reference sequence). The CDR3 has 16 residues.

The gene calls are TRBV2 and TRBJ2-1; no definite D call. CDR3 length: 11 residues. The V end was cut by 2 bases, the J end by 7 bases, with 3 bases between. The germline V gene has CDR1 SNHLY and CDR2 FYNNEI. The CDR3 protein is CASSERNEQFF. The CDR3 nucleotides read TGTGCCAGCAGTGAACGGAATGAGCAGTTCTTC.

The genes are TRBV30 and TRBJ2-7; 9 nucleotides line up with TRBD1. The length of the CDR3 is 16 residues. The junction had 11 bases not matched to a gene; V was cut back by 3 bases and J by 2 bases. Germline loops: CDR1 GTSNPN, CDR2 SVGIG (reference sequence). The CDR3 DNA reads TGTGCCTGGAGGCGTATGAGGACAGGGGTGCCCTACGAGCAGTACTTC. Amino acids: CAWRRMRTGVPYEQYF.

This clonotype was counted between two and nine times. This rearrangement joins TRBV6-5 to TRBJ1-1, with 8 bases identical to TRBD1. The CDR3 spans 16 residues. The trim removed 7 bases at V and 1 base at J, leaving 11 bases unmatched. CDR1 and CDR2 (germline): MNHEY, SVGAGI. CDR3 sequence reads: CASIRTGLLANTEAFF. The CDR3 bases are TGTGCCAGCATTCGGACAGGGCTCCTTGCGAACACTGAAGCTTTCTTT.

This clonotype showed up many times. This rearrangement joins TRBV20-1 to TRBJ2-3, with a weak D call TRBD2 (5 bases). The ends were cut back, 4 bases at V and 0 bases at J, with 11 bases in the middle. Per the germline V gene, CDR1 is DFQATT and CDR2 is SNEGSKA (reference sequence). There are 14 residues in the CDR3. DNA for the CDR3: TGCAGTGCTAACGGGGTTGGCAGCACAGATACGCAGTATTTT. Amino acids: CSANGVGSTDTQYF.